The 20 T cell receptor beta chains given below trace back to one sample, sequenced in a study of blood T cell repertoires in COVID-19. This table comes from immunoSEQ multiplex PCR, and its TCRdb copy is limited to in-frame clones, with some not included. The sample lists fewer than 150,000 clones; 80% to 85% were seen once. The source material was PBMCs or T cells enriched from blood (not recorded which). All receptors derive from a man aged 25-45 years who had recovered from COVID-19.

The CDR3 bases are TGCAGCGTACGAACAGGGGGCACTTATTCCGAGCAGTACTTC. It is translated as CSVRTGGTYSEQYF. The V and J genes are TRBV29-1 and TRBJ2-7; 9 nucleotides line up with TRBD1. The V gene's germline CDR1 is SQVTM and CDR2 ANQGSEA. The V and J ends lost 6 bases and 6 bases, in that order; junction bases with no gene match: 12. The CDR3 totals 14 residues.

J is TRBJ2-1 and V is TRBV19, with TRBD2 identical over 9 bases. In germline, CDR1 is LNHDA, CDR2 SQIVND (reference sequence). With V trimmed by 6 bases and J by 1 base, 4 bases remained unmatched. The CDR3 is 15 amino acids. CDR3 DNA sequence: TGTGCCAGTAGCACAGCGGGAGGATCCTACAATGAGCAGTTCTTC. It translates to CASSTAGGSYNEQFF.

This clone has a single count. This chain links TRBV5-1 with TRBJ2-7; 11 positions agree with TRBD2. V gave up 0 bases and J gave up 3 bases; unmatched junction bases: 8. Per the germline V gene, CDR1 is SGHRS and CDR2 is YFSETQ. The CDR3 has 17 residues. The chain's CDR3 is CASSLGASGGPSYEQYF. The CDR3 DNA sequence: TGCGCCAGCAGCTTGGGGGCTAGCGGGGGGCCCAGCTACGAGCAGTACTTC.

The chain joins TRBV9 to TRBJ2-1; 7 nucleotides agree with TRBD2. Germline CDR1 and CDR2: SGDLS and YYNGEE. The CDR3 loop spans 16 amino acids. Unmatched junction bases numbered 3, after V lost 0 bases and J lost 0 bases. The CDR3 coding sequence is TGTGCCAGCAGCGTAGGGGAGGGCGTCTCCTACAATGAGCAGTTCTTC. This encodes CASSVGEGVSYNEQFF.

The chain couples TRBV4-1 to TRBJ1-5; possible D gene TRBD1, 5 bases. The germline gives CDR1 MGHRA, CDR2 YSYEKL. V gave up 8 bases and J gave up 7 bases, with 18 bases separating them. This CDR3 region has 14 residues. The CDR3 loop reads CASRGEGAAQPQHF. The CDR3 DNA sequence: TGCGCCAGCCGGGGGGAAGGGGCAGCGCAGCCCCAGCATTTT.

V gene TRBV19 combines with J gene TRBJ2-1; TRBD2 matches 8 bases. The CDR3 runs 16 residues. Trimming cost V 1 base and J 3 bases; bases outside gene matches: 5. The V gene's germline CDR1 is LNHDA and CDR2 SQIVND (reference sequence). The CDR3 region has the DNA TGTGCCAGTAGTATAGTATACGGGGGGGACTACAATGAGCAGTTCTTC. This gives the protein CASSIVYGGDYNEQFF.

V is TRBV25-1 and J is TRBJ1-1, with D possibly being TRBD1 (6 bases). This CDR3 has 15 residues. Between the trimmed V and J ends, which lost 2 bases and 8 bases, there was a span of 18 bases. Germline values: CDR1 MGHDK, CDR2 SYGVNS. This CDR3 reads CASSEELGADREAFF. DNA of the CDR3: TGTGCCAGCAGTGAAGAGCTGGGGGCCGATAGGGAAGCTTTCTTT.

This chain links TRBV29-1 with TRBJ2-1, with a tentative D call TRBD1 (6 bases). With 2 bases removed from V and 11 bases from J, the gap between germline ends came to 22 bases. This CDR3 contains 15 residues. Per germline, CDR1 SQVTM and CDR2 ANQGSEA. The CDR3 sequence: CSVEMGAIDKRKQFF. The CDR3 region has the DNA TGCAGCGTTGAAATGGGGGCTATCGACAAAAGGAAGCAGTTCTTC.

V usage is TRBV9 and J usage is TRBJ1-6; D is ambiguous. Trimming removed 4 bases from V and 6 bases from J, with 8 bases in between. CDR1 and CDR2 from the germline V gene are SGDLS and YYNGEE. The CDR3 totals 13 residues. The DNA of the CDR3 is TGTGCCAGCAGCCGAGACTCTAATTCACCCCTCCACTTT. Translation: CASSRDSNSPLHF.

CDR3 sequence (DNA): TGTGCCATCAGTGCGGTAATGGGGGGTTCACCCCTCCACTTT. Protein: CAISAVMGGSPLHF. The J gene is TRBJ1-6, the V gene TRBV10-3; tentative D call: TRBD1 (5 bases). The CDR3 covers 14 residues. Deletions cut 4 bases from V and 9 bases from J, with 13 bases between. Germline CDR1 ENHRY, CDR2 SYGVKD.

This chain connects TRBV2 to TRBJ2-1; 12 bases align to TRBD2. Germline V gene data show CDR1 as SNHLY and CDR2 as FYNNEI. This CDR3 is 14 amino acids long. The ends lost 4 bases at V and 9 bases at J; junction bases unmatched: 4. CDR3 bases: TGTGCCAGCAGTGTTACTAGCGGGGGGTCTGAGCAGTTCTTC. Translated: CASSVTSGGSEQFF.

The rearrangement joins TRBV10-3 to TRBJ2-1; 10 bases agree with TRBD2. Germline lookup yields CDR1 ENHRY and CDR2 SYGVKD. V trimming: 5 bases; J trimming: 7 bases; junction bases outside the gene matches: 11. The CDR3 is made up of 16 amino acids. CDR3 bases: TGTGCCATCAGTACGGGGGGGGCTAGCGGGAGTAATGAGCAGTTCTTC. Amino acid sequence: CAISTGGASGSNEQFF.

The chain uses TRBV7-9 and TRBJ2-1; 9 bases map to TRBD2. The V segment lost 4 bases and the J segment 7 bases; nucleotides outside the gene matches: 8. This CDR3 is built from 15 residues. Germline CDR1 SEHNR, CDR2 FQNEAQ (reference sequence). In DNA, the CDR3 is TGTGCCAGCAGCTCGGCGGGGGGGCCGAGGAATGAGCAGTTCTTC. It encodes CASSSAGGPRNEQFF.

The CDR3: CASSLGGIQSYEQYV. CDR3 DNA: TGTGCCAGCAGCTTAGGAGGGATTCAGTCCTACGAGCAGTACGTC. The rearrangement uses TRBV7-8 and TRBJ2-7; D is perhaps TRBD2 (5 bases). V was cut by 1 base and J by 1 base, with 11 bases left in between. CDR3 length: 15 residues. CDR1 SGHVS and CDR2 FQNEAQ come from the germline V gene.

This clone was seen a handful of times. The chain combines TRBV20-1 with TRBJ2-7; 7 bases map to TRBD1. Germline V gene sequence: CDR1 DFQATT, CDR2 SNEGSKA (reference sequence). CDR3 size: 11 residues. Trimming took 5 bases from V and 7 from J; bases not matched to a gene: 5. The CDR3 nucleotides are TGCAGTGCTGGGGACAGTCAAGAGCAGTACTTC. It yields the protein CSAGDSQEQYF.

The chain has TRBV3-1 (or the pseudogene TRBV3-2) and TRBJ2-2, with D possibly being TRBD1 (6 bases). V gave up 6 bases and J gave up 0 bases, with 8 bases separating them. CDR3 length: 14 amino acids. Germline V gene data show CDR1 as LGHDT and CDR2 as YNNKEL (reference sequence). The CDR3 DNA sequence: TGTGCCAGCAGGGGACACACGAACACCGGGGAGCTGTTTTTT. It encodes CASRGHTNTGELFF.

This clone was seen a few times. The chain links TRBV7-9 to TRBJ1-6; possibly TRBD1 for D (5 bases). With 5 bases removed from V and 11 bases from J, the gap between germline ends came to 16 bases. The germline V gene encodes CDR1 SEHNR and CDR2 FQNEAQ (reference sequence). The CDR3 extends over 14 amino acids. The CDR3 reads CASSPPREGTPLHF. The DNA for the CDR3 is TGTGCCAGCAGCCCCCCGCGGGAGGGGACACCCCTCCACTTT.

The chain has TRBV29-1 and TRBJ2-7; D may be TRBD1 (6 bases). The ends were cut back, 0 bases at V and 2 bases at J, with 14 bases in the middle. Per the germline V gene, CDR1 is SQVTM and CDR2 is ANQGSEA. This CDR3 is built from 15 residues. CDR3 DNA: TGCAGCGTTGAAGATTGGGGGCAGGGTACCTACGAGCAGTACTTC. Protein product: CSVEDWGQGTYEQYF.

This clone appeared a few times. The chain uses TRBV19 and TRBJ1-5; possibly TRBD1 for D (5 bases). The germline V gene has CDR1 LNHDA and CDR2 SQIVND (reference sequence). V was pared by 3 bases and J by 2 bases, with 11 bases between. CDR3 length: 15 residues. In DNA, the CDR3 is TGTGCCAGTAGTATCCTTACGGGGGGCAATCAGCCCCAGCATTTT. This gives the protein CASSILTGGNQPQHF.

This clone showed up just a few times. V is TRBV19 and J is TRBJ1-1; a possible D gene is TRBD1 (6 bases). Looked up from germline, CDR1 is LNHDA and CDR2 is SQIVND (reference sequence). The CDR3 length is 14 residues. Trimming left V 3 bases short and J 5 bases short, with 13 bases between. CDR3 nucleotides: TGTGCCAGTAGTATTGTAGGGGGAAGGACTGAAGCTTTCTTT. It codes for CASSIVGGRTEAFF.